Listed below are T cell receptor beta chains from one sample, sequenced in a study of T cell responses to AZD1222 COVID-19 vaccine. Method: immunoSEQ multiplex PCR; TCRdb's copy keeps in-frame clones and lacks some. The table shows 100,000 to 150,000 clones, with 65% to 90% occurring only once. This sample comprised peripheral blood, obtained 28 days after the second AZD1222 dose. The receptors shown here come from an adult who received the AZD1222 COVID-19 vaccine. Each CDR3 is given with its conserved first and last residue. A D gene is named only where the DNA matches it firmly. The size entry is marked missing in some rows and otherwise reads once, few, many or a size class.

TRBJ2-7	NA	TRBV30	NA	TGTGCCTGGTCTTGGGGGCCCGAGCAGTACTTC	CAWSWGPEQYF
TRBJ2-3	NA	TRBV5-1	TRBD2	TGCGCCAGCAGCCTCCTTTCGGGACTAGGCACAGATACGCAGTATTTT	CASSLLSGLGTDTQYF
TRBJ1-4	once	TRBV11-2	TRBD1	TGTGCCAGCAGCGCACCCAGGGACAGACGGCTTGAAAAACTGTTTTTT	CASSAPRDRRLEKLFF
TRBJ1-1	NA	TRBV30	NA	TGTGCCTGGAGTGTAGGTAGGGCGAACACTGAAGCTTTCTTT	CAWSVGRANTEAFF
TRBJ1-5	NA	TRBV9	TRBD1	TGTGCCAGCAGCGTTTCGACAGGGAGGGAACAGCCCCAGCATTTT	CASSVSTGREQPQHF
TRBJ1-2	NA	TRBV4-3	NA	TGCGCCAGCAGCTCCGGGGGCGGCTACACCTTC	CASSSGGGYTF
TRBJ2-7	NA	TRBV14	TRBD1	TGTGCCAGCAGCTTTCAGGGGGATCAGTCCGCCGAGCAGTACTTC	CASSFQGDQSAEQYF
TRBJ1-2	NA	TRBV7-9	NA	TGTGCCAGCAGCCTTCGGGGAGGGGAGGGCTACACCTTC	CASSLRGGEGYTF
TRBJ1-5	NA	TRBV6-5	TRBD1	TGTGCCAGCAGCTACGGACAGGCCCCTCAATCAGCCCAGCATTTT	CASSYGQAPQSAQHF
TRBJ2-2	NA	TRBV6-5	NA	TGTGCCAGCAGTAGAACAATCGGGGAGCTGTTTTTT	CASSRTIGELFF
TRBJ1-5	NA	TRBV6-2/TRBV6-3	TRBD1	TGTGCCAGCAGTTCAGTAGGGACAGGGGCCCCCCCCCAGCATTTT	CASSSVGTGAPPQHF
TRBJ2-2	NA	TRBV5-4	NA	TGTGCCAGCAGGTTGACAGCGAACACCGGGGAGCTGTTTTTT	CASRLTANTGELFF
TRBJ1-5	once	TRBV9	NA	TGTGCCAGCAGCCCCGGTCGAGGGGCGAATAGCAATCAGCCCCAGCATTTT	CASSPGRGANSNQPQHF
TRBJ1-1	NA	TRBV16	NA	TGTGCCAGCAGCCAATCTTTGGACACTGAAGCTTTCTTT	CASSQSLDTEAFF
TRBJ1-3	NA	TRBV3-1/TRBV3-2	NA	TGTGCCAGCAGCCAAGGGGCAGGGGCTGGAAACACCATATATTTT	CASSQGAGAGNTIYF
TRBJ2-5	once	TRBV5-8	NA	TGTGCCAGCAGCGAACGGACCCAGTACTTC	CASSERTQYF
TRBJ2-2	NA	TRBV5-8	NA	TGTGCCAGCAGCCTGGGGCAGAGGTCGAACACCGGGGAGCTGTTTTTT	CASSLGQRSNTGELFF
TRBJ1-1	NA	TRBV9	NA	TGTGCCAGCAGCGAGGCGTCTGGGACCGGGGGAATGAGAGCTTTCTTT	CASSEASGTGGMRAFF
TRBJ2-1	NA	TRBV7-9	NA	TGTGCCAGCAGCTTACCCCCGACAGAGCGCAATGAGCAGTTCTTC	CASSLPPTERNEQFF
TRBJ2-1	NA	TRBV11-3	NA	TGTGCCAGCAGCACCGGGGATAGAAATGAGCAGTTCTTC	CASSTGDRNEQFF
TRBJ1-5	NA	TRBV28	NA	TGTGCCAGCCAAGGGTTTTGGGCCCAGCATTTT	CASQGFWAQHF
TRBJ1-2	NA	TRBV24-1	NA	TGTGCCACCAGTGATTTGAAGGGTGGTGACTATGGCTACACCTTC	CATSDLKGGDYGYTF
TRBJ2-5	NA	TRBV28	NA	TGTGCCAGCGAGGATCGGCGGCTAGTACAAGAGACCCAGTACTTC	CASEDRRLVQETQYF
TRBJ1-2	NA	TRBV15	TRBD1	TGTGCCTCTGGACAGGGCAACTATGGCTACACCTTC	CASGQGNYGYTF
TRBJ1-4	NA	TRBV2	TRBD1	TGTGCCAGCACTGGAAGGCCCGGGACAGAAGAAAAACTGTTTTTT	CASTGRPGTEEKLFF
TRBJ1-1	NA	TRBV28	NA	TGTGCCAGCTCTCTGGATCCGAACACTGAAGCTTTCTTT	CASSLDPNTEAFF
TRBJ1-4	few	TRBV7-2	TRBD1	TGTGCCAGCAGCTCCGGGAGGACAGGGAGGCCTAATGAAAAACTGTTTTTT	CASSSGRTGRPNEKLFF
TRBJ1-2	few	TRBV11-2	TRBD1	TGTGCCAGCAGCACGTCTGGACAGGGGGGCTATGGCTACACCTTC	CASSTSGQGGYGYTF